A single sample gave rise to the 16 T cell receptor beta chains below, sequenced in a study of T cells after yellow fever vaccination. TCRdb reprocessed the 5' RACE reads with MiXCR, giving one entry per CDR3 protein. This sample has about 550,000 distinct CDR3 sequences, with about a fifth found just once. The sample was PBMCs, taken 15 days after the yellow fever booster vaccination. The receptors come from a man younger than 45 who received the YFV17D yellow fever vaccine.

The CDR3, as DNA: TGTGCCAGCAGCCAGGGGTTCTCTGGAAACACCATATATTTT. Translation: CASSQGFSGNTIYF. The rearrangement uses TRBV6-1 and TRBJ1-3, with D perhaps TRBD1 (6 bases). Trimming shortened V by 6 bases and J by 0 bases, and 9 bases separated the two germline ends. This CDR3 comprises 14 residues. From germline, CDR1 is MNHNS and CDR2 SASEGT.

The chain is built from TRBV4-2 and TRBJ2-7; D may be TRBD2 (5 bases). This CDR3 region has 14 residues. V dropped 1 base and J dropped 4 bases, with 11 bases sitting between them. Germline lookup yields CDR1 LGHNA and CDR2 YNFKEQ. In DNA, the CDR3 is TGTGCCAGCAGCCAAGGACGGAGCGGATACGAGCAGTACTTC. This gives the protein CASSQGRSGYEQYF.

The table lists this clonotype with a few counts. The chain couples TRBV20-1 to TRBJ2-1; D may be TRBD2 (6 bases). The V gene's germline CDR1 is DFQATT and CDR2 SNEGSKA (reference sequence). The CDR3 is made up of 16 amino acids. V lost 5 bases and J lost 0, with 17 bases in between. Written as DNA, the CDR3 is TGCAGTGCTTTCCCCCGGGACGGGAGCTCCTACAATGAGCAGTTCTTC. Translating it yields CSAFPRDGSSYNEQFF.

This rearrangement joins TRBV6-1 to TRBJ1-3; D might be TRBD1 (5 bases). Trimming pared 4 bases from V and 2 bases from J, leaving 15 bases between. The CDR3 sequence is 16 residues long. Germline loops: CDR1 MNHNS, CDR2 SASEGT. Here the CDR3 DNA reads TGTGCCAGCAGTGGGGCGGCAGGGAGTACTGGAAACACCATATATTTT. This encodes CASSGAAGSTGNTIYF.

This clonotype was counted between two and nine times. Written as DNA, the CDR3 is TGCAGTGCTAGACAGGGGGGCGAGCAGTACTTC. Translated, it gives CSARQGGEQYF. The gene calls are TRBV20-1 and TRBJ2-7, with D perhaps matching TRBD1 (7 bases). The CDR3 length is 11 residues. The germline V and J ends were trimmed by 2 bases and 6 bases, with 8 bases remaining between them. Germline CDR1 is DFQATT and CDR2 is SNEGSKA (reference sequence).

The chain employs TRBV9 and TRBJ1-2, with D tentatively TRBD1 (5 bases). V gave up 3 bases and J gave up 3 bases, with 9 bases separating them. This CDR3 has 13 amino acids. Per the germline V gene, CDR1 is SGDLS and CDR2 is YYNGEE. CDR3 nucleotide sequence: TGTGCCAGCAGCGCGGGGCGCGACTATGGCTACACCTTC. Its protein is CASSAGRDYGYTF. The complete variable domain, with remaining parts taken from reference TRBV9 and TRBJ1-2, reads DSGVTQTPKHLITATGQRVTLRCSPRSGDLSVYWYQQSLDQGLQFLIQYYNGEERAKGNILERFSAQQFPDLHSELNLSSLELGDSALYFCASSAGRDYGYTFGSGTRLTVV.

The chain couples TRBV5-1 to TRBJ2-1, with TRBD2 identical over 13 bases. J was trimmed by 9 bases and V by 3 bases; bases with no gene match: 9. Germline V gene sequence: CDR1 SGHRS, CDR2 YFSETQ. This CDR3 has 16 residues. The CDR3 region has the DNA TGCGCCAGCAGCTCGACACTAGCGGGAGGGCCGGGTGAGCAGTTCTTC. It specifies CASSSTLAGGPGEQFF.

This clonotype occurred a few times. The chain links TRBV4-3 to TRBJ2-7, with D unresolved. The V gene lost 1 base and the J gene lost 0 bases, with 10 bases spanning the gap. Germline-derived CDR1 and CDR2 are LGHNA and YSLEER. The CDR3 consists of 15 residues. The CDR3 DNA follows: TGCGCCAGCAGCCAAGGACCCGATAGCTCCTACGAGCAGTACTTC. It codes for CASSQGPDSSYEQYF.

This clonotype is a singleton in its sample. The rearrangement links TRBV4-1 to TRBJ2-2; 11 bases align to TRBD2. The CDR3 length is 18 residues. Germline CDR1 reads MGHRA; CDR2 reads YSYEKL. The V gene end was trimmed by 3 bases and the J gene end by 0 bases; junction bases not matched to a gene: 6. The CDR3 DNA sequence: TGCGCCAGCAGCCAGGGGACTAGCGGAGCCGCGAACACCGGGGAGCTGTTTTTT. Translated, it gives CASSQGTSGAANTGELFF.

The J gene is TRBJ1-5, the V gene TRBV5-1; no clear D gene. Germline V gene data show CDR1 as SGHRS and CDR2 as YFSETQ. The V and J ends lost 0 bases and 0 bases respectively, with 7 bases between them. The CDR3 is 15 residues long. The CDR3 DNA reads as TGCGCCAGCAGCTTGGACGGGAATAGCAATCAGCCCCAGCATTTT. Amino acids: CASSLDGNSNQPQHF.

The rearrangement links TRBV30 to TRBJ1-1, with D perhaps TRBD1 (6 bases). From germline, CDR1 is GTSNPN and CDR2 SVGIG (reference sequence). The CDR3 is 14 residues long. V was trimmed by 5 bases and J by 1 base, leaving 14 bases between them. Here the CDR3 reads CAWDKGQRNTEAFF. The CDR3 nucleotides read TGTGCCTGGGACAAGGGACAACGGAACACTGAAGCTTTCTTT.

A few counts support this clonotype. This sequence joins TRBV7-9 and TRBJ2-7, with D possibly matching TRBD1 (5 bases). V lost 6 bases and J lost 6, with 18 bases in between. The germline V gene encodes CDR1 SEHNR and CDR2 FQNEAQ (reference sequence). The CDR3 is made up of 14 amino acids. CDR3 nucleotides: TGTGCCAGCAGATCAACTACAGGTTCGAGCGAGCAGTACTTC. Translation gives CASRSTTGSSEQYF.

This clonotype was recorded many times. The V gene is TRBV6-2 or TRBV6-3, the J gene TRBJ2-1; tentative D call: TRBD2 (6 bases). Trimming took off 2 bases at V and 9 bases at J, with 17 bases between the two ends. The CDR3 runs to 15 residues. The germline V gene encodes CDR1 MNHEY and CDR2 SVGEGT. CDR3 residues: CASSYLGLTETEQFF. The CDR3 nucleotides are TGTGCCAGCAGTTACCTGGGACTGACCGAAACTGAGCAGTTCTTC.

This clonotype has more than one count but fewer than ten. The genes are TRBV7-9 and TRBJ2-5, with 7 bases lining up with TRBD1. Unmatched junction bases numbered 8, after V lost 5 bases and J lost 5 bases. CDR1 is SEHNR, CDR2 FQNEAQ, per germline (reference sequence). This CDR3 has 14 amino acids. Here the CDR3 reads CASSGRQGRETQYF. The CDR3 nucleotides read TGTGCCAGCAGCGGCAGACAGGGACGGGAGACCCAGTACTTC.

The rearrangement uses TRBV7-6 and TRBJ2-1, with 12 bases matching TRBD2. CDR3 size: 16 residues. The J segment lost 9 bases and the V segment lost 3 bases, leaving 9 bases of the junction unmatched. Germline V gene sequence: CDR1 SGHVS, CDR2 FNYEAQ. The CDR3 reads CASSFLTSGSFGEQFF. DNA of the CDR3: TGTGCCAGCAGCTTTCTGACTAGCGGGAGTTTTGGTGAGCAGTTCTTC.

V and J are TRBV5-1 and TRBJ1-6; 8 bases map to TRBD1. V was pared by 0 bases and J by 10 bases, with 6 bases of the junction left unmatched. CDR1 and CDR2 from the germline V gene are SGHRS and YFSETQ. The CDR3 extends over 15 amino acids. CDR3 in amino acids: CASSLGTGRESPLHF. CDR3 sequence (DNA): TGCGCCAGCAGCTTGGGGACAGGGCGAGAATCACCCCTCCACTTT.